This T cell receptor (beta chain) is from a study of shared clonotypes between healthy human individuals (dated by TCRdb to the early 2020s). As for the study more broadly: Three men and two women, aged 18 to 49 years, made up the cohort. For each donor, CD4 naive and CD4 memory were each given three plates, CD8 naive was given two plates, and CD8 memory was given one plate. The study deeply sequenced blood TCR repertoires of about 5 healthy adults to estimate repertoire size and the extent of clonotype sharing between individuals. To increase sequencing depth and limit assay-specific biases, different laboratories used diverse techniques to prepare libraries and sequence TCR repertoires. Leukapheresis yielded between about 0.94 and 9 billion PBMCs per donor.

Trimming costs V 6 bases and J 0 bases, and their ends lie 13 bases apart. CDR1 and CDR2 are read off the germline V gene as MNHNS and SASEGT. Reading from cysteine to phenylalanine, the CDR3 counts 15 amino acids. The read is trimmed to its CDR3 DNA, 45 bases read in frame from base 1. A remark on this clone: Its antigen is currently not known. No base-level quality is on record; no much larger clone is a single base apart.

The paper's findings and limits, for the study overall: Pairwise subsampling led to the expectation that sequencing depth would affect the degree of clonotype sharing among donors. Sampling was restricted to blood, and TCR repertoires in tissues likely differ from the TCR repertoires found in blood. Naive subsets generally had larger estimated clonotype richness than memory subsets did. The genetic and exposure-history diversity represented was limited by the small number of donors. Clonotypes shared by all four sorted-subset donors showed higher generation probabilities than non-shared clonotypes. Incomplete sequencing was indicated by rarefaction of sorted-subset datasets, despite the large sequencing depth. Across a handful of donors, around 5% of naive CD4, roughly 3.4% of naive CD8, about 2.3% of memory CD4, and roughly 0.4% of memory CD8 clonotypes were shared.

TCR CDR3 regions were amplified from genomic DNA by multiplex PCR using the deep immunoSEQ assay. Genomic DNA extracted from each cell subset was distributed evenly over all wells of several immunoSEQ 96-well plates, and each plate served as one replicate. For sorted subsets, each replicate PCR was loaded with 200 to 250 ng genomic DNA, equivalent to about 30,000 T cell genomes. Purified libraries were measured with a Qubit 3.0 fluorometer, size-checked on a Bioanalyzer 2100, and measured again with the KAPA Library Quantification kit. Each immunoSEQ 96-well plate was sequenced on its own single-read 150-cycle Illumina NextSeq 550 flow cell. As for the authors' bioinformatics: Because the immunoSEQ output included only junctional sequences and no quality scores, the filtering could not be the same as the filtering used for full-length reads. Sequences were annotated with PyIR, a Python wrapper for IgBLAST v1.9, using IMGT germline references to assign V/J genes and CDR3. Reads were removed for weak V/J assignments (E-value above 1e-6), missing CDR3, stop codons, out-of-frame junctions, or ambiguous translated residues. V3J clonotypes were defined by identical inferred V gene, J gene, and CDR3 amino acid sequence. Percentage overlap between repertoires was computed as shared unique clonotypes divided by the size of the smaller repertoire. Richness of each repertoire was evaluated using RTK rarefaction, the Chao1 estimator, and Recon v2.1 estimates of unobserved clonotypes. OLGA was used to compute generation probabilities for all TCRbeta clonotypes that the gDNA method yielded from a handful of donors. Held by TCRdb, this immuneACCESS table contains in-frame sequences only and omits some clones. Under half of the omission traces to an unresolved V gene where checked; the cause of the rest is unknown. That table furnishes V, J and clone size, whereas the DNA furnished D and trimming. In this sample the table shows about 550,000 clones, 95% of which occur a single time. Less than 0.13% of the sample rests with the top ten.

CD8 naive samples were obtained by positive selection for CCR7 among CD45RO-negative cells, yielding a CD45RA+CCR7+ population from which TemRA cells were excluded. Donors were healthy HIV-negative adults with no recently reported acute infections or vaccinations. All donors were Caucasian adults living in Nashville, Tennessee, USA. Blood was collected by leukapheresis, and PBMCs were isolated by Ficoll-Histopaque density gradient centrifugation and then cryopreserved in liquid nitrogen vapor phase. Purity and quantity of every magnetically sorted T cell population were checked by analytical flow cytometry. Genomic DNA was isolated from every sorted fraction and measured by UV absorbance on a Nanodrop 2000c.

Sequences were obtained from naive CD8+ T cells sorted from blood. The sample's cell subset or site label, in plain terms: CD45RA+CCR7+. The sequence derives from a woman under 40 in good health. The V and J segments used are TRBV6-1 and TRBJ2-3; the D gene is unclear. The DNA sequence follows: TGTGCCAGCAGCGCTGGCTCCTCTAGCACAGATACGCAGTATTTT. It codes for CASSAGSSSTDTQYF.